These 14 T cell receptor beta chains were all obtained from the same sample, sequenced in a study of T cell responses to AZD1222 COVID-19 vaccine (dated by TCRdb to 2020 to 2023). Libraries were built with the immunoSEQ multiplex PCR assay. TCRdb's version of the immuneACCESS table is confined to in-frame rearrangements and falls short of the full clone set. An unresolved V gene accounts for under half of the shortfall where checked; the remainder is of unknown origin. The sample table lists roughly 200,000 clones, 85% to 95% of them with a count of one. The ten largest clones add up to 0.95% to 1.3% of the sample. Per the publication, the time point label means: about 28 days (+/-7) after the second vaccine dose. The sample's treatment or condition label is to be understood as: meningococcal conjugate vaccine given as trial control. Specimen: peripheral blood, collected 28 days after the second dose of the MenACWY control vaccine. These TCRs come from an adult who received the MenACWY meningococcal vaccine as a control.

This chain links TRBV7-2 with TRBJ1-2; D possibly corresponds to TRBD1 (6 bases). Between the trimmed V and J ends, which lost 3 bases and 7 bases, there was a span of 24 bases. Germline CDR1 SGHTA, CDR2 FQGNSA. This CDR3 has 17 residues. This CDR3 is CASSFGGVMGGAGGYTF. CDR3 DNA: TGTGCCAGCAGCTTTGGAGGGGTGATGGGGGGCGCAGGTGGCTACACCTTC. Full variable domain (missing parts from reference TRBV7-2 and TRBJ1-2): GAGVSQSPSNKVTEKGKDVELRCDPISGHTALYWYRQSLGQGLEFLIYFQGNSAPDKSGLPSDRFSAERTGGSVSTLTIQRTQQEDSAVYLCASSFGGVMGGAGGYTFGSGTRLTVV.

This clone was detected only a few times. The chain combines TRBV6-5 with TRBJ1-3; D is ambiguous. The CDR3 is 16 amino acids. CDR1 is MNHEY and CDR2 is SVGAGI in the germline V gene. The germline V and J ends were trimmed by 0 bases and 0 bases, with 9 bases remaining between them. The CDR3 DNA reads as TGTGCCAGCAGTTACTCGTACCGCGACTCTGGAAACACCATATATTTT. It translates to CASSYSYRDSGNTIYF.

This chain joins TRBV19 and TRBJ2-1; D is uncertain. The CDR3 runs to 13 residues. Germline CDR1 reads LNHDA; CDR2 reads SQIVND (reference sequence). The V and J ends lost 3 bases and 6 bases respectively, with 9 bases between them. In DNA form, the CDR3 reads TGTGCCAGTAGTATTCCCCCACTCAATGAGCAGTTCTTC. Translating it yields CASSIPPLNEQFF.

This rearrangement joins TRBV19 to TRBJ1-1; D is undetermined. The CDR3 extends over 14 amino acids. Trimming took off 5 bases at V and 3 bases at J, with 13 bases between the two ends. From germline, CDR1 is LNHDA and CDR2 SQIVND (reference sequence). The CDR3: CASSFRRIYTEAFF. The CDR3 nucleotides are TGTGCCAGTAGTTTCAGACGCATCTACACTGAAGCTTTCTTT.

The rearrangement links TRBV5-8 to TRBJ1-6, with a tentative D call TRBD1 (5 bases). V dropped 3 bases and J dropped 4 bases, with 11 bases sitting between them. Germline CDR1 SGHTS, CDR2 YDEGEE. The CDR3 runs 15 residues. The CDR3 here is CASSSGDGYNSPLHF. The CDR3, as DNA: TGTGCCAGCAGCTCGGGGGACGGATATAATTCACCCCTCCACTTT. Drawing the rest from reference TRBV5-8 and TRBJ1-6, the complete variable domain is EAGVTQSPTHLIKTRGQQATLRCSPISGHTSVYWYQQALGLGLQFLLWYDEGEERNRGNFPPRFSGRQFPNYSSELNVNALELEDSALYLCASSSGDGYNSPLHFGNGTRLTVT.

The count of this clone is one. The rearrangement uses TRBV7-2 and TRBJ1-1; D gene unclear. The CDR3 contains 14 residues. V lost 5 bases, J lost 1 base, and 11 bases lay in between. CDR1 and CDR2 (germline): SGHTA, FQGNSA. The CDR3 region has the DNA TGTGCCAGCAGCCGGTCGGCGGGGAACACTGAAGCTTTCTTT. Translation gives CASSRSAGNTEAFF.

This chain's CDR3 is CASSSGGATPEAFF. CDR3 in DNA: TGTGCCAGCAGCTCTGGGGGAGCCACCCCTGAAGCTTTCTTT. This chain joins TRBV6-5 and TRBJ1-1; D is perhaps TRBD1 (5 bases). Germline V gene data show CDR1 as MNHEY and CDR2 as SVGAGI. Trimming stripped 6 bases from V and 6 bases from J, with 17 bases between. The CDR3 has 14 amino acids.

The chain employs TRBV28 and TRBJ1-3; 10 bases match TRBD1. With 5 bases clipped from V and 5 bases from J, the junction kept 3 bases outside the gene matches. The CDR3 is 14 residues long. Germline V CDR1 and CDR2: MDHEN, SYDVKM. CDR3 sequence reads: CASSGTGVRNTIYF. For the CDR3, the DNA is TGTGCCAGCAGTGGGACAGGGGTACGAAACACCATATATTTT.

This sequence joins TRBV19 and TRBJ1-6; D is unresolved. V lost 5 bases and J lost 7, with 9 bases in between. Germline V gene sequence: CDR1 LNHDA, CDR2 SQIVND (reference sequence). The CDR3 totals 13 residues. The CDR3 reads CASSLSLNSPLHF. CDR3 nucleotides: TGTGCCAGTAGTCTATCCTTAAATTCACCCCTCCACTTT.

The chain links TRBV5-1 to TRBJ2-5; 11 bases line up with TRBD2. The CDR3 extends over 16 amino acids. J was trimmed by 5 bases and V by 4 bases; bases with no gene match: 10. Germline-derived CDR1 and CDR2 are SGHRS and YFSETQ. CDR3 DNA sequence: TGCGCCAGCAGCCGCGGACTAGCGGGTCAGGGGGAGACCCAGTACTTC. Translation: CASSRGLAGQGETQYF.

V gene TRBV5-6 combines with J gene TRBJ1-5, with 7 bases aligning to TRBD1. The CDR3 spans 17 residues. Unmatched junction bases numbered 8, after V lost 1 base and J lost 1 base. Germline-derived CDR1 and CDR2 are SGHDT and YYEEEE. The CDR3 nucleotides read TGTGCCAGCAGCTTGTACCAGACAGGGAGCAGCAATCAGCCCCAGCATTTT. It yields the protein CASSLYQTGSSNQPQHF.

A single count supports this clone. V is TRBV11-2 and J is TRBJ2-1, with D perhaps matching TRBD2 (7 bases). Germline CDR1 and CDR2: SGHAT and FQNNGV. Trimming stripped 5 bases from V and 2 bases from J, with 10 bases between. This CDR3 comprises 14 residues. The CDR3 nucleotides read TGTGCCAGCAGCACAGGGAGGGCCTACAATGAGCAGTTCTTC. Protein: CASSTGRAYNEQFF.

This sequence joins TRBV3-1 (or the pseudogene TRBV3-2) and TRBJ1-4; no clear D gene. In germline, CDR1 is LGHDT, CDR2 YNNKEL (reference sequence). Trimming cost V 0 bases and J 7 bases, with 15 bases left between them. This CDR3 spans 16 amino acids. The CDR3 sequence: CASSQERTARGEKLFF. The CDR3 nucleotides are TGTGCCAGCAGCCAAGAAAGAACAGCGCGGGGTGAAAAACTGTTTTTT.

The V call is TRBV10-3, the J call TRBJ1-2; 7 bases line up with TRBD1. This CDR3 is built from 18 residues. Losses at the gene ends were 3 bases for V and 4 bases for J; bases not matched to a gene: 17. Looked up from germline, CDR1 is ENHRY and CDR2 is SYGVKD. CDR3 coding DNA: TGTGCCATCAGTGAAAGTGGACAGGTCGCCACGGGTGTCTATGGCTACACCTTC. The encoded protein is CAISESGQVATGVYGYTF.